This entry is about one TCR beta chain. The method was immunoSEQ multiplex PCR; TCRdb's version includes in-frame clones alone and lacks a portion of them. The table has tens of thousands of clones, about 92% seen once. The data are from a study of T cell changes during pregnancy in multiple sclerosis. The TCR comes from a female donor in good health, enrolled as a control in a pregnancy study. The source was CD4+ T cells from peripheral blood mononuclear cells, collected in the third trimester of pregnancy.

In nucleotides, the CDR3 is TGTGCCAGCAGCTTCATTGGGACTAGCGGGGGCCTCTCCTACAATGAGCAGTTCTTC. Translation gives CASSFIGTSGGLSYNEQFF. This chain connects TRBV7-8 to TRBJ2-1; 14 nucleotides agree with TRBD2. Trimming took 3 bases from V and 0 from J; bases not matched to a gene: 7. Germline V lookup: CDR1 SGHVS, CDR2 FQNEAQ. This CDR3 is built from 19 residues. Supplemented by reference TRBV7-8 and TRBJ2-1, the full variable domain reads GAGVSQSPRYKVAKRGQDVALRCDPISGHVSLFWYQQALGQGPEFLTYFQNEAQLDKSGLPSDRFFAERPEGSVSTLKIQRTQQEDSAVYLCASSFIGTSGGLSYNEQFFGPGTRLTVL.